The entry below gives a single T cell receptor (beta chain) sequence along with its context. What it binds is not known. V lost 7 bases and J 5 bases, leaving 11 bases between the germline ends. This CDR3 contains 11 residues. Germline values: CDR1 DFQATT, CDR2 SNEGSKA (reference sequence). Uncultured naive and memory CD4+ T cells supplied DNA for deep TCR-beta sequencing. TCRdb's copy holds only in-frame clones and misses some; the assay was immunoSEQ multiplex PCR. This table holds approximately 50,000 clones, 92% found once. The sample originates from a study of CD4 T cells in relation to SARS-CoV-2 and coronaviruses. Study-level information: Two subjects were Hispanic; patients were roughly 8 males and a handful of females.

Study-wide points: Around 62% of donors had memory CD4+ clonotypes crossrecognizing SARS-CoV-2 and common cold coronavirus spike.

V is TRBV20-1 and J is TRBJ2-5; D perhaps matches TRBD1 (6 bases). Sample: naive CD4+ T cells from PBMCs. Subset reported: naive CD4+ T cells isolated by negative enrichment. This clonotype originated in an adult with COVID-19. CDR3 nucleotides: TGCAGTGGTCAGAGGGGGGAGACCCAGTACTTC. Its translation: CSGQRGETQYF.